This TCR beta chain was sequenced for a study of OX40 agonist ivuxolimab in advanced cancers. Here immunoSEQ multiplex PCR was the method, and the copy in TCRdb shows in-frame clones only, minus some. The table lists over 80,000 clones, approximately 90% of them singletons. This clone was found once. Its specificity is unknown. This CDR3 has 15 amino acids. CDR1 LNHNV and CDR2 YYDKDF come from the germline V gene (reference sequence). Trimming took 4 bases from V and 4 from J, leaving 16 bases between them. General study points: On average, a greater number of expanded clones characterised CD8+ T cells relative to CD4+.

The receptor's source is an adult with an advanced solid tumor such as melanoma, head and neck, liver or kidney cancer. V is TRBV15 and J is TRBJ2-5; D is undetermined. The sequenced sample was CD4+ or CD8+ T cells sorted from blood, obtained in a trial of the OX40 agonist ivuxolimab. The CDR3 coding sequence is TGTGCCACCAGCACGCGAACTGGGGATCGAGAGACCCAGTACTTC. Its protein is CATSTRTGDRETQYF.